This passage covers 13 T cell receptor beta chains from one sample sequenced in a study of T-cell memory formation after mild COVID-19. TCRdb re-called the 5' RACE reads through MiXCR, storing one row per CDR3 protein. In the table there are hundreds of thousands of distinct CDR3 sequences, about a sixth of which are singletons. The sample was PBMCs or a T cell subset sorted from them (not recorded which). Receptors were obtained from an adult woman who had mild COVID-19 (a few samples of this study predate the infection). Cell type and time point are not known.

The V call is TRBV2, the J call TRBJ2-2; D unresolved. Germline CDR1 is SNHLY and CDR2 is FYNNEI. The CDR3 contains 14 residues. V lost 6 bases and J 1 base, leaving 9 bases between the germline ends. CDR3 bases: TGTGCCAGCAGGCAACTCCGGAACACCGGGGAGCTGTTTTTT. Translation gives CASRQLRNTGELFF.

This clonotype was counted between two and nine times. This chain joins TRBV12-5 and TRBJ2-3; unclear D gene. Deletions cut 5 bases from V and 1 base from J, with 4 bases between. CDR1 LGHNT and CDR2 FRNRAP come from the germline V gene. The CDR3 length is 12 residues. CDR3 sequence reads: CASGPRTDTQYF. In DNA form, the CDR3 reads TGTGCTAGTGGTCCCCGCACAGATACGCAGTATTTT.

This sequence joins TRBV12-3 or TRBV12-4 and TRBJ2-3; D gene uncertain. V was cut by 7 bases and J by 2 bases, with 13 bases left in between. The CDR3 has 14 residues. The DNA of the CDR3 is TGTGCCAGCACCACATACAACCCCACAGATACGCAGTATTTT. This sequence encodes CASTTYNPTDTQYF.

V usage is TRBV18 and J usage is TRBJ1-4; no reliable D call. Germline V gene sequence: CDR1 KGHSH, CDR2 LQKENI. Trimming took 0 bases from V and 6 from J, leaving 11 bases between them. This CDR3 comprises 15 residues. The CDR3 DNA is TGTGCCAGCTCACCACCAGGGATAACCGATGAAAAACTGTTTTTT. This encodes CASSPPGITDEKLFF.

Only one count was recorded for this clonotype. V usage is TRBV2 and J usage is TRBJ1-1; D unresolved. The CDR3 length is 15 residues. V was clipped by 4 bases and J by 4 bases, with 16 bases between them. Germline lookup yields CDR1 SNHLY and CDR2 FYNNEI. CDR3 sequence: CASSGFRGPGTEAFF. The CDR3, as DNA: TGTGCCAGCAGTGGTTTCCGGGGTCCGGGCACTGAAGCTTTCTTT.

In this sample, this clonotype turned up many times. CDR3 in DNA: TGTGCCAGCAAATTAGCGGGAGGGCTTGAGCAGTTCTTC. It is translated as CASKLAGGLEQFF. The rearrangement links TRBV12-3 or TRBV12-4 to TRBJ2-1, with TRBD2 matching over 11 bases. V gave up 7 bases and J gave up 9 bases; unmatched junction bases: 5. The CDR3 totals 13 residues.

The V gene is TRBV9, the J gene TRBJ2-2; D might be TRBD1 (5 bases). Germline CDR1 SGDLS, CDR2 YYNGEE. The CDR3 has 15 residues. Trimming removed 0 bases at V and 2 bases at J, with 8 bases between. CDR3 nucleotide sequence: TGTGCCAGCAGCGTAGCCAGGGCAAACACCGGGGAGCTGTTTTTT. Its protein is CASSVARANTGELFF.

This clonotype was recorded at least ten times. The chain recombines TRBV7-2 with TRBJ2-4, with D perhaps TRBD2 (5 bases). This CDR3 region has 15 residues. V was clipped by 4 bases and J by 0 bases, with 10 bases between them. Germline V gene data show CDR1 as SGHTA and CDR2 as FQGNSA. Here the CDR3 reads CASSSPSLAKNIQYF. The CDR3, as DNA: TGTGCCAGCAGCTCTCCTAGCTTAGCCAAAAACATTCAGTACTTC.

The sample holds a few counts of this clonotype. J is TRBJ2-7 and V is TRBV27; 11 bases are a match to TRBD2. The V gene's germline CDR1 is MNHEY and CDR2 SMNVEV (reference sequence). This CDR3 contains 14 residues. The ends lost 3 bases at V and 4 bases at J; junction bases unmatched: 2. The chain's CDR3 is CASSFGLAGYEQYF. The CDR3 DNA reads TGTGCCAGCAGTTTCGGACTAGCGGGTTACGAGCAGTACTTC.

This sequence joins TRBV12-5 and TRBJ1-1, with D tentatively TRBD1 (6 bases). V gave up 0 bases and J gave up 7 bases, with 18 bases separating them. From germline, CDR1 is LGHNT and CDR2 FRNRAP. This CDR3 has 16 residues. CDR3 sequence: CASGLVIARQANEAFF. The CDR3 DNA reads TGTGCTAGTGGTTTGGTCATCGCCAGACAGGCCAATGAAGCTTTCTTT.

The chain joins TRBV20-1 to TRBJ1-3, with D unclear. The V end lost 0 bases, the J end lost 5 bases, and 11 bases lay between the germline ends. The CDR3 loop spans 14 amino acids. Germline CDR1 reads DFQATT; CDR2 reads SNEGSKA (reference sequence). CDR3 region: CSAREGGRRNTIYF. The CDR3 nucleotides are TGCAGTGCTAGAGAAGGAGGACGGAGAAACACCATATATTTT.

This clonotype came up a few times. The rearrangement joins TRBV20-1 to TRBJ2-3; D ambiguous. V was trimmed by 0 bases and J by 2 bases, leaving 9 bases between them. This CDR3 comprises 14 residues. Looked up from germline, CDR1 is DFQATT and CDR2 is SNEGSKA (reference sequence). The chain's CDR3 is CSARDRVFTDTQYF. DNA for the CDR3: TGCAGTGCTAGAGATAGGGTCTTCACAGATACGCAGTATTTT.

This clonotype was detected only a few times. The J gene is TRBJ2-3, the V gene TRBV6-2 or TRBV6-3; possibly TRBD2 for D (6 bases). Between the trimmed V and J ends, which lost 6 bases and 6 bases, there was a span of 19 bases. CDR1 is MNHEY and CDR2 is SVGEGT in the germline V gene. The CDR3 runs to 15 residues. The CDR3 nucleotides read TGTGCCAGCAGCCGCCTCGGGACTGTCATGGATACGCAGTATTTT. This encodes CASSRLGTVMDTQYF.